One sample yielded the 18 T cell receptor beta chains listed below, sequenced in a study of T cells in localized non-small cell lung cancer. Some clones are missing from TCRdb's copy, which holds only in-frame ones; the method was immunoSEQ multiplex PCR. The sample has nearly 25,000 clones; around 87% are singletons. Sequences were derived from peripheral blood, sampled before any cancer treatment. All receptors come from a male donor aged 60 or over with stage II squamous cell lung carcinoma.

The V and J genes are TRBV6-1 and TRBJ2-7; TRBD2 agrees at 9 bases. This CDR3 region has 15 residues. J lost 4 bases, V lost 6 bases, and 10 bases had no gene match. Germline loops: CDR1 MNHNS, CDR2 SASEGT. The CDR3: CASSPLASGKYEQYF. The CDR3 DNA sequence: TGTGCCAGCAGCCCACTTGCTAGCGGGAAATACGAGCAGTACTTC.

This clone is a singleton in its sample. The chain is built from TRBV6-6 and TRBJ2-7; the D is unclear. This CDR3 is 13 amino acids long. CDR1 and CDR2 (germline): MNHNY, SVGAGI (reference sequence). V lost 5 bases, J lost 1 base, and 9 bases lay in between. CDR3 DNA sequence: TGTGCCAGCAGTAACGGACGGTCCTACGAGCAGTACTTC. This gives the protein CASSNGRSYEQYF.

V is TRBV30 and J is TRBJ1-4; the D is unclear. This CDR3 is 14 amino acids long. Germline-derived CDR1 and CDR2 are GTSNPN and SVGIG (reference sequence). The germline V and J ends were trimmed by 1 base and 0 bases, with 6 bases remaining between them. The DNA of the CDR3 is TGTGCCTGGAGTGGTCTAACAACTAATGAAAAACTGTTTTTT. Protein product: CAWSGLTTNEKLFF.

This chain joins TRBV4-2 and TRBJ1-5; TRBD1 aligns across 7 bases. V lost 1 base and J lost 6; bases outside the gene matches: 6. Per the germline V gene, CDR1 is LGHNA and CDR2 is YNFKEQ. CDR3 size: 15 residues. CDR3 DNA sequence: TGTGCCAGCAGCCAAGTTGAGGGGGCAGGTCAGCCCCAGCATTTT. Amino acid sequence: CASSQVEGAGQPQHF.

The chain links TRBV9 to TRBJ1-3, with unresolved D. The CDR3 sequence is 15 residues long. V lost 3 bases and J 4 bases, leaving 14 bases between the germline ends. Germline lookup yields CDR1 SGDLS and CDR2 YYNGEE. This CDR3 reads CASSERPSVGNTIYF. The CDR3, as DNA: TGTGCCAGCAGCGAGAGACCTTCGGTAGGAAACACCATATATTTT. Together with reference TRBV9 and TRBJ1-3, the CDR3 gives the full variable domain: DSGVTQTPKHLITATGQRVTLRCSPRSGDLSVYWYQQSLDQGLQFLIQYYNGEERAKGNILERFSAQQFPDLHSELNLSSLELGDSALYFCASSERPSVGNTIYFGEGSWLTVV.

V and J are TRBV7-2 and TRBJ2-1; 7 bases are a match to TRBD2. CDR1 SGHTA and CDR2 FQGNSA come from the germline V gene. CDR3 length: 15 amino acids. The V gene end was trimmed by 3 bases and the J gene end by 7 bases; junction bases not matched to a gene: 9. The CDR3 DNA follows: TGTGCCAGCAGCTTCGTCGGGCAGGGAGGGAATGAGCAGTTCTTC. It yields the protein CASSFVGQGGNEQFF.

The rearrangement links TRBV30 to TRBJ1-5; 9 bases align to TRBD1. Germline CDR1 GTSNPN, CDR2 SVGIG (reference sequence). J was trimmed by 5 bases and V by 5 bases; bases with no gene match: 7. This CDR3 contains 14 residues. In nucleotides, the CDR3 is TGTGCCTGGGGACAGGGGCCGGGGTATCAGCCCCAGCATTTT. Protein product: CAWGQGPGYQPQHF.

The genes are TRBV15 and TRBJ1-4, with a tentative D call TRBD1 (5 bases). Trimming took off 4 bases at V and 7 bases at J, with 16 bases between the two ends. Germline CDR1 is LNHNV and CDR2 is YYDKDF (reference sequence). The CDR3 sequence is 15 residues long. The CDR3 coding sequence is TGTGCCACCAGCAACGCACAGGAGAGAAGTGAAAAACTGTTTTTT. Residues: CATSNAQERSEKLFF.

The rearrangement uses TRBV18 and TRBJ1-3, with D perhaps matching TRBD1 (5 bases). Germline CDR1 reads KGHSH; CDR2 reads LQKENI. The CDR3 has 16 residues. V shed 3 bases and J shed 0 bases, with 12 bases lying between them. The CDR3 spells CASSPTERFSGNTIYF. CDR3 nucleotide sequence: TGTGCCAGCTCACCGACAGAGAGATTCTCTGGAAACACCATATATTTT.

The chain employs TRBV29-1 and TRBJ1-6; TRBD1 aligns across 7 bases. Losses at the gene ends were 6 bases for V and 7 bases for J; bases not matched to a gene: 3. The length of the CDR3 is 12 residues. Germline V gene lookup returns CDR1 SQVTM and CDR2 ANQGSEA. For the CDR3, the DNA is TGCAGCGTCCGGGACAGAAATTCACCCCTCCACTTT. It encodes CSVRDRNSPLHF.

A word on this clone: The germline gene is not matched at one end of the junction; a read error may be the cause. This chain links TRBV19 with TRBJ1-4; D is unclear. Germline lookup yields CDR1 LNHDA and CDR2 SQIVND (reference sequence). This CDR3 has 12 residues. CDR3 DNA sequence: TGTGCCAGTAGTCTCACGCTAGGCCCTCTGAATTTT. Encoded protein: CASSLTLGPLNF.

The J gene is TRBJ1-1, the V gene TRBV5-4; TRBD1 might be the D (6 bases). The CDR3 sequence is 16 residues long. Germline-derived CDR1 and CDR2 are SGHNT and YYREEE (reference sequence). Trimming cost V 1 base and J 0 bases, with 13 bases left between them. The CDR3 DNA reads TGTGCCAGCAGCTTGCCGTTCGGGGGGCTGAACACTGAAGCTTTCTTT. Translated: CASSLPFGGLNTEAFF. Looking up the rest from reference TRBV5-4 and TRBJ1-1 gives the full variable domain: ETGVTQSPTHLIKTRGQQVTLRCSSQSGHNTVSWYQQALGQGPQFIFQYYREEENGRGNFPPRFSGLQFPNYSSELNVNALELDDSALYLCASSLPFGGLNTEAFFGQGTRLTVV.

This chain uses TRBV28 with TRBJ2-7, with TRBD1 matching 9 bases. The length of the CDR3 is 14 residues. With V trimmed by 2 bases and J by 9 bases, 8 bases remained unmatched. CDR1 is MDHEN and CDR2 is SYDVKM in the germline V gene. CDR3 region: CASSLDRGSTVQYF. CDR3 nucleotide sequence: TGTGCCAGCAGTTTAGACAGGGGGTCTACGGTGCAGTACTTC.

The V and J genes are TRBV18 and TRBJ2-5, with D possibly TRBD2 on 6 matching bases. Trimming cost V 6 bases and J 2 bases, with 22 bases left between them. CDR3 length: 17 amino acids. CDR1 and CDR2 from the germline V gene are KGHSH and LQKENI. The CDR3 here is CASSQQVRGLLQETQYF. The CDR3 nucleotides are TGTGCCAGCTCTCAGCAGGTTAGAGGACTATTACAAGAGACCCAGTACTTC.

V is TRBV6-4 and J is TRBJ1-2; 7 nucleotides match TRBD1. The CDR3 is 14 residues long. Germline lookup yields CDR1 MRHNA and CDR2 SNTAGT. The V segment lost 3 bases and the J segment 4 bases; nucleotides outside the gene matches: 5. The CDR3 DNA follows: TGTGCCAGCAGTGAAGGGACAGCCTTCTATGGCTACACCTTC. Its translation is CASSEGTAFYGYTF.

The DNA of the CDR3 is TGTGCCATCAGTGCCGGGGCCTACGAGCAGTACTTC. This translates into CAISAGAYEQYF. This chain joins TRBV10-3 and TRBJ2-7; perhaps TRBD2 as D (5 bases). Per germline, CDR1 ENHRY and CDR2 SYGVKD. Trimming shortened V by 4 bases and J by 2 bases, and 6 bases separated the two germline ends. The CDR3 has 12 amino acids.

The J gene is TRBJ1-1, the V gene TRBV28; D not resolved. The germline CDR1 and CDR2 sequences are MDHEN and SYDVKM. The V end was cut by 6 bases, the J end by 2 bases, with 13 bases between. This CDR3 has 14 residues. The CDR3 DNA reads as TGTGCCAGCAGGGATGACGGACCCAACACTGAAGCTTTCTTT. Protein sequence: CASRDDGPNTEAFF.

This clone was observed a handful of times. The rearrangement uses TRBV27 and TRBJ1-2; D is possibly TRBD1 (5 bases). Germline V CDR1 and CDR2: MNHEY, SMNVEV (reference sequence). V gave up 6 bases and J gave up 0 bases, with 14 bases separating them. CDR3 size: 15 residues. The CDR3 nucleotides read TGTGCCAGCAGCCCCCTGGGACGAGCTAACTATGGCTACACCTTC. Its protein product is CASSPLGRANYGYTF.